This T cell receptor beta chain is from a study of T cell responses to AZD1222 COVID-19 vaccine. Whole-study context: It was second doses at about 4 or about 12 weeks that were pooled.

General study findings and limits: Scientists sampled the repertoires only once the peak T cell response had passed. Reportedly, nearly half the spike-specific TCRs target unmutated variant regions.

Here immunoSEQ multiplex PCR was the method, and the copy in TCRdb shows in-frame clones only, minus some. The table includes roughly 50,000 clones, 70% to 90% detected once. For this clone: Its target is unknown.

Germline V gives CDR1 LGHDT, CDR2 YNNKEL (reference sequence). The V and J ends lost 1 base and 4 bases, in that order; junction bases with no gene match: 5. This CDR3 spans 16 amino acids. The material sequenced was peripheral blood, taken on day 0 of AZD1222 vaccination. This receptor was identified in an adult in good health. V gene TRBV3-1 (or the pseudogene TRBV3-2) combines with J gene TRBJ1-5; 9 bases map to TRBD1. The CDR3 sequence is CASSQAGQGGNQPQHF. The CDR3 DNA reads TGTGCCAGCAGCCAAGCGGGACAGGGTGGAAATCAGCCCCAGCATTTT.